The source of this T cell receptor (beta chain) is a study of identical twins. A universal primer site was added by template switching, and unique molecular identifiers were carried by the cDNA. MiXCR, run by TCRdb on the 5' RACE reads, gives a single entry per CDR3 protein. This table holds approximately 700,000 distinct CDR3 sequences, 6.1% found once. Overall study findings and caveats: Low generation probability was overrepresented in out-of-frame alpha sequences shared by twins. The conclusions drew on cross-sectional statistical analysis instead of tracking the same donors. For cord blood, abundant beta clonotypes had fewer insertions, unlike memory repertoires, which showed none.

A remark on this clonotype: Its antigen is unidentified.

CDR1 and CDR2 from the germline V gene are KGHDR and SFDVKD. CDR3 size: 16 residues. The trim removed 1 base at V and 5 bases at J, leaving 9 bases unmatched. This receptor was taken from a man aged 18 to 30 in good health. The chain employs TRBV24-1 and TRBJ2-5; 7 bases line up with TRBD1. Sequenced input: naive T cells sorted from blood. The CDR3 DNA is TGTGCCACCAGTGATTTCTCCCGGGACAGAGACGAGACCCAGTACTTC. Protein: CATSDFSRDRDETQYF.